This TCR beta chain was retrieved from a study of shared clonotypes between healthy human individuals (dated by TCRdb to the early 2020s). As for the study more broadly: The cohort included three men and a couple of women between 18 and 49 years of age. Per donor, leukapheresis produced somewhere between about 0.94 and 8.9 billion PBMCs. To estimate repertoire size and how much clonotype sharing occurs between individuals, the study deeply sequenced the blood TCR repertoires of five healthy adults. To increase sequencing depth and limit assay-specific biases, TCR repertoire library preparation and sequencing were carried out by different laboratories using diverse techniques. Per donor, three plates each were used for CD4 naive and CD4 memory, two for CD8 naive, and one for CD8 memory.

On this clone: The clone's antigen remains unknown. No per-base quality is available; no much larger clone lies one base away.

Looking up the germline V gene yields CDR1 KGHSH and CDR2 LQKENI. Cut back by 4 bases and 0 bases, the V and J ends lie 7 bases apart. From cysteine to phenylalanine, the CDR3 is 14 amino acids long. Just the 42-base CDR3 DNA is kept, in frame starting at base 1. Using the deep immunoSEQ assay, TCR CDR3 regions were amplified from genomic DNA by multiplex PCR. For each cell subset, the extracted genomic DNA was distributed evenly across all wells of several immunoSEQ 96-well plates, and each plate served as one replicate. For sorted subsets, about 220 ng of genomic DNA, equivalent to some 33,000 T cell genomes, went into each replicate PCR. Purified libraries were measured with a Qubit 3.0 fluorometer, size-checked on a Bioanalyzer 2100, and measured again with the KAPA Library Quantification kit. Every immunoSEQ 96-well plate was sequenced on a dedicated single-read 150-cycle Illumina NextSeq 550 flow cell. The original methods were these. Because the immunoSEQ output included only junctional sequences and no quality scores, the filtering could not be the same as the filtering used for full-length reads. To assign V/J genes and CDR3, sequences were annotated against IMGT germline references using PyIR, a Python wrapper for IgBLAST v1.9. Any read was removed if the V/J assignment was weak (E-value above 1e-6), the CDR3 was missing, or the read contained stop codons, out-of-frame junctions, or ambiguous translated residues. A V3J clonotype was defined by an identical inferred V gene, J gene, and CDR3 amino acid sequence. Percentage overlap between repertoires was computed as shared unique clonotypes divided by the size of the smaller repertoire. Repertoire richness was assessed with RTK rarefaction, the Chao1 estimator, and Recon v2.1 estimates of unobserved clonotypes. Generation probabilities for all TCRbeta clonotypes obtained by the gDNA method from several donors were computed using OLGA. Here the immuneACCESS table is served through TCRdb, limited to in-frame sequences with V and J called. Missing clones are a known gap in these copies; in checked studies unresolved V genes cover under half, and the rest lacks a known reason. V and J calls and clone size come straight from that table; D and trimming were deduced from the DNA. This sample gives roughly 2 million clones in total; around 95% of them show up just once. The ten largest clonotypes hold more than 0.1% of the sample.

The donors were healthy, HIV-negative adults with no recently reported acute infections or vaccinations. All donors were Caucasian adults living in Nashville, Tennessee, USA. CD4+ T cells were enriched by magnetic negative selection; naive cells were then positively selected on CD45RA, and the negative fraction formed the memory subset. Blood was collected by leukapheresis, and PBMCs were isolated by Ficoll-Histopaque density gradient centrifugation and then cryopreserved in liquid nitrogen vapor phase. Analytical flow cytometry was used to check the purity and quantity of each magnetically sorted T cell population. From each sorted fraction, genomic DNA was isolated and quantified by UV absorbance on a Nanodrop 2000c. What the work shows at the level of the full study, not this receptor alone: Sharing across several donors was observed for approximately 5% of naive CD4, about 4% of naive CD8, 2.3% of memory CD4, and roughly 0.4% of memory CD8 clonotypes. Because the study included only a small number of donors, the genetic and exposure-history diversity represented was limited. Compared with non-shared clonotypes, clonotypes shared by all four sorted-subset donors had higher generation probabilities. Based on pairwise subsampling, the degree of clonotype sharing among donors was expected to be affected by sequencing depth. Sampling was restricted to blood, and TCR repertoires in tissue are likely to differ from TCR repertoires in blood. Naive subsets generally had larger estimated clonotype richness than memory subsets did. Even with the large sequencing depth, rarefaction of the sorted-subset datasets indicated that sequencing was incomplete.

Sequenced input: naive CD4+ T cells sorted from blood. The cell subset or site tag for this specimen amounts to: CD45RA+ positively selected. The receptor chain draws on TRBV18 and TRBJ2-4; the D gene lacks a confident call. The sequence derives from a man aged 18 to 30 in good health. For the CDR3, the sequence is CASSQILAKNIQYF. DNA sequence: TGTGCCAGCTCACAAATTTTAGCCAAAAACATTCAGTACTTC.